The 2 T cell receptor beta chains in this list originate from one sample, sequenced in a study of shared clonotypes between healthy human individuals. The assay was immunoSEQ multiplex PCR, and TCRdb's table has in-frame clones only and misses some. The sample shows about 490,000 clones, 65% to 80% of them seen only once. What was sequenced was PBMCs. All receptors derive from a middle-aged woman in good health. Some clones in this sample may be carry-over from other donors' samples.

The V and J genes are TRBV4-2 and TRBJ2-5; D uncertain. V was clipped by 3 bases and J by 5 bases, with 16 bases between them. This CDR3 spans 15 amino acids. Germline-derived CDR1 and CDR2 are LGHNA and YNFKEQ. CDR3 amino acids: CASSQQLAWWETQYF. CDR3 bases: TGTGCCAGCAGCCAGCAATTAGCCTGGTGGGAGACCCAGTACTTC.

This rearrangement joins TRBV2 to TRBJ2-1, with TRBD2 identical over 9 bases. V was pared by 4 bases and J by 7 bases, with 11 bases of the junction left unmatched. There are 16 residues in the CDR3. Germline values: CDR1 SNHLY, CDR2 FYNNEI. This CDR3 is CASSGGLAAVRNEQFF. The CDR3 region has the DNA TGTGCCAGCAGTGGGGGACTAGCCGCGGTCCGGAATGAGCAGTTCTTC.